Listed here are 6 T cell receptor beta chains from one sample, sequenced in a study of cytomegalovirus exposure and HLA in healthy donors. The PCR was carried out with 60 Vbeta primers and 13 Jbeta primers. Libraries were prepared by immunoSEQ multiplex PCR; TCRdb keeps only in-frame clonotypes and omits some of them. This table holds 130,000 to 150,000 clones, over 65% found once. Sequencing was performed on PBMCs. These receptors were obtained from a man between 18 and 35 years old in good health and CMV-seropositive.

The J gene is TRBJ1-1, the V gene TRBV11-1; 9 bases line up with TRBD1. The V and J ends lost 1 base and 2 bases, in that order; junction bases with no gene match: 5. CDR1 SGHAT and CDR2 FQDESV come from the germline V gene (reference sequence). CDR3 size: 16 residues. The CDR3 region has the DNA TGTGCCAGCAGCTTAGAGCGGGACAGGGAAAACACTGAAGCTTTCTTT. It translates to CASSLERDRENTEAFF.

The chain joins TRBV9 to TRBJ1-3; D is perhaps TRBD1 (5 bases). The V end lost 8 bases, the J end lost 0 bases, and 15 bases lay between the germline ends. The CDR3 loop spans 15 amino acids. Germline assignment: CDR1 SGDLS and CDR2 YYNGEE. The CDR3, as DNA: TGTGCCAGTAGACAGAATTCGTTCTCTGGAAACACCATATATTTT. It yields the protein CASRQNSFSGNTIYF.

Of note for this clone: Distinct nucleotide sequences in the sample also encode this CDR3. V usage is TRBV27 and J usage is TRBJ2-7; tentatively, D is TRBD2 (5 bases). V was clipped by 8 bases and J by 0 bases, with 17 bases between them. CDR1 is MNHEY, CDR2 SMNVEV, per germline (reference sequence). The CDR3 spans 15 residues. The chain's CDR3 is CASALLRGPSYEQYF. The CDR3 bases are TGTGCCAGCGCCCTTTTAAGAGGGCCCTCCTACGAGCAGTACTTC.

In DNA, the CDR3 is TGTGCCAGCAGCGTAGGCCAGGCTTACTCTGGGGCCAACGTCCTGACTTTC. It specifies CASSVGQAYSGANVLTF. V and J are TRBV9 and TRBJ2-6; D uncertain. Germline CDR1 and CDR2: SGDLS and YYNGEE. The V and J ends lost 0 bases and 0 bases respectively, with 10 bases between them. The CDR3 has 17 residues.

This clone came up a few times. CDR3 coding DNA: TGTGCCAGCAGCGTAGGTTGGGCTAGCGGGACCTACGAGCAGTACTTC. Encoded protein: CASSVGWASGTYEQYF. The genes are TRBV9 and TRBJ2-7; 9 bases match TRBD2. The V gene's germline CDR1 is SGDLS and CDR2 YYNGEE. Trimming took 0 bases from V and 2 from J; bases not matched to a gene: 6. This CDR3 region has 16 residues. Together with reference TRBV9 and TRBJ2-7, the CDR3 gives the full variable domain: DSGVTQTPKHLITATGQRVTLRCSPRSGDLSVYWYQQSLDQGLQFLIQYYNGEERAKGNILERFSAQQFPDLHSELNLSSLELGDSALYFCASSVGWASGTYEQYFGPGTRLTVT.

J is TRBJ2-3 and V is TRBV7-3, with 8 bases identical to TRBD2. The junction had 4 bases not matched to a gene; V was cut back by 5 bases and J by 3 bases. The CDR3 is 14 amino acids. Germline V CDR1 and CDR2: SGHTA, FQGTGA. The CDR3 DNA sequence: TGTGCCAGCAGCCGGGGGGGCGGTACAGATACGCAGTATTTT. Amino acids: CASSRGGGTDTQYF.